The table lists the clone carrying this T cell receptor (beta chain) with a few counts. Antigen specificity is unknown. The record originates from a study of cytomegalovirus exposure and HLA in healthy donors. The length of the CDR3 is 17 residues. From germline, CDR1 is LGHNA and CDR2 YSLEER. The ends lost 1 base at V and 8 bases at J; junction bases unmatched: 11. Study outcomes and limitations: A later analysis found common viral pathogens apparently linked to several of the most significant clusters. It was reportedly the case that the classifier diagnosed cytomegalovirus status with high specificity and sensitivity.

13 Jbeta primers and 60 Vbeta primers were used for the PCR. The protocol was immunoSEQ multiplex PCR, while the TCRdb copy is restricted to in-frame clones and leaves out a portion. The table includes 100,000 to 150,000 clones, almost 80% detected once. The TCR comes from a female donor in good health and CMV-seronegative. V is TRBV4-3 and J is TRBJ2-1, with 10 bases identical to TRBD2. The sample consisted of PBMCs. CDR3 residues: CASSQALSSGSWDEQFF. CDR3 bases: TGCGCCAGCAGCCAAGCATTGTCTAGCGGGAGTTGGGATGAGCAGTTCTTC.